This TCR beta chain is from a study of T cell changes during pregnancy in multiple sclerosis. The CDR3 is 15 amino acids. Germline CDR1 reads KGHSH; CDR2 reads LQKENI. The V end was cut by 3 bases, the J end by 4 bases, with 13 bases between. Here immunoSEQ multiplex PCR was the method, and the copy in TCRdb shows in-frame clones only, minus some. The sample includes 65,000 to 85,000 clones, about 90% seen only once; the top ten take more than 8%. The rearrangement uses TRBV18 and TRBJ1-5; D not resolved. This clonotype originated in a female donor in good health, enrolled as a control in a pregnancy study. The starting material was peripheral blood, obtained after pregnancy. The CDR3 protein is CASSPANMENQPQHF. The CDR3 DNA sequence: TGTGCCAGCTCACCGGCAAACATGGAGAATCAGCCCCAGCATTTT.